These T cell receptor beta chains were read from a single sample in a study of response to subunit inactivated influenza vaccine. TCRdb passed the RT-PCR reads through MiXCR, listing each CDR3 protein once. The sample lists roughly 620,000 distinct CDR3 sequences, about 11% occurring once. These data are also associated with another study on T cells expressing NK-cell markers.

This sample comprised PBMCs from blood, obtained on the day of vaccination. The receptors come from a man over 45 who received an inactivated influenza vaccine. Each CDR3 is given with its conserved first and last residue. D genes are given only for firm matches.

j_gene: TRBJ2-3
v_gene: TRBV7-9
d_gene: TRBD1
CDR3aa: CASSRGQGLVDTQYF

j_gene: TRBJ2-7
v_gene: TRBV6-2/TRBV6-3
d_gene: TRBD2
CDR3aa: CASRAGLAGYEQYF

j_gene: TRBJ2-2
v_gene: TRBV20-1
d_gene: TRBD2
CDR3aa: CSAYRGGDTGELFF

j_gene: TRBJ2-1
v_gene: TRBV6-2/TRBV6-3
d_gene: NA
CDR3aa: CASSYEAGALYNEQFF

j_gene: TRBJ2-3
v_gene: TRBV9
d_gene: TRBD2
CDR3aa: CASSVGGTSREDTQYF

j_gene: TRBJ1-2
v_gene: TRBV7-9
d_gene: NA
CDR3aa: CASSLGAVYGYTF

j_gene: TRBJ2-2
v_gene: TRBV24-1
d_gene: TRBD2
CDR3aa: CATKAGENLNSGELFF

j_gene: TRBJ2-3
v_gene: TRBV10-3
d_gene: NA
CDR3aa: CAIRGIDRSTDTQYF

j_gene: TRBJ2-1
v_gene: TRBV4-2
d_gene: TRBD2
CDR3aa: CASSQDLAGANEQFF

j_gene: TRBJ2-1
v_gene: TRBV20-1
d_gene: NA
CDR3aa: CSARDLRADEQFF

j_gene: TRBJ1-2
v_gene: TRBV10-3
d_gene: TRBD1
CDR3aa: CASRGTGPYGYTF

j_gene: TRBJ2-1
v_gene: TRBV11-3
d_gene: NA
CDR3aa: CASSLDYLNEQFF

j_gene: TRBJ2-3
v_gene: TRBV29-1
d_gene: NA
CDR3aa: CSVGTGSTDTQYF

j_gene: TRBJ2-5
v_gene: TRBV5-1
d_gene: NA
CDR3aa: CASSFQEQETQYF

j_gene: TRBJ2-6
v_gene: TRBV11-2
d_gene: NA
CDR3aa: CASSAQGPGANVLTF

j_gene: TRBJ2-1
v_gene: TRBV7-2
d_gene: TRBD2
CDR3aa: CASSLGTSGRLEQFF

j_gene: TRBJ2-7
v_gene: TRBV5-1
d_gene: TRBD1
CDR3aa: CASSQAVTGSYEQYF

j_gene: TRBJ2-5
v_gene: TRBV12-3/TRBV12-4
d_gene: TRBD2
CDR3aa: CASSRTSGRGQETQYF

j_gene: TRBJ2-3
v_gene: TRBV2
d_gene: TRBD1
CDR3aa: CASSVGTGVTDTQYF

j_gene: TRBJ2-1
v_gene: TRBV29-1
d_gene: TRBD2
CDR3aa: CSVFSGIVQFF

j_gene: TRBJ2-3
v_gene: TRBV7-2
d_gene: TRBD2
CDR3aa: CASSLALVSGGAADTQYF

j_gene: TRBJ2-7
v_gene: TRBV18
d_gene: NA
CDR3aa: CASSPLGRDSYEQYF

j_gene: TRBJ1-5
v_gene: TRBV27
d_gene: TRBD1
CDR3aa: CASSDRGIQPQHF

j_gene: TRBJ2-3
v_gene: TRBV2
d_gene: NA
CDR3aa: CASSEWAWETDTQYF

j_gene: TRBJ2-7
v_gene: TRBV2
d_gene: NA
CDR3aa: CASSERTVPLRGQYF

j_gene: TRBJ2-7
v_gene: TRBV27
d_gene: NA
CDR3aa: CASSLKGPYEQYF

j_gene: TRBJ1-3
v_gene: TRBV5-1
d_gene: NA
CDR3aa: CASSLAGPYSGNTIYF

j_gene: TRBJ2-3
v_gene: TRBV20-1
d_gene: NA
CDR3aa: CSARDPTRSADTQYF

j_gene: TRBJ2-7
v_gene: TRBV20-1
d_gene: TRBD2
CDR3aa: CSARRSAREVGQYF

j_gene: TRBJ2-7
v_gene: TRBV25-1
d_gene: NA
CDR3aa: CASSEYGSFYEQYF

j_gene: TRBJ2-3
v_gene: TRBV11-3
d_gene: NA
CDR3aa: CASSLGYRETDTQYF

j_gene: TRBJ2-1
v_gene: TRBV9
d_gene: TRBD1
CDR3aa: CASSVKDRGYDEQFF

j_gene: TRBJ2-5
v_gene: TRBV29-1
d_gene: TRBD1
CDR3aa: CSVVGQGRETQYF

j_gene: TRBJ2-1
v_gene: TRBV5-1
d_gene: NA
CDR3aa: CASSLEWGSYNEQFF

j_gene: TRBJ2-1
v_gene: TRBV10-3
d_gene: TRBD2
CDR3aa: CAISGGTSFDEQFF

j_gene: TRBJ2-1
v_gene: TRBV12-3/TRBV12-4
d_gene: NA
CDR3aa: CASSLGGAGYNEQFF

j_gene: TRBJ2-7
v_gene: TRBV3-1
d_gene: TRBD2
CDR3aa: CASSQDWLAASYEQYF

j_gene: TRBJ2-7
v_gene: TRBV5-1
d_gene: TRBD2
CDR3aa: CASSLSSGGISYEQYF

j_gene: TRBJ2-7
v_gene: TRBV6-2/TRBV6-3
d_gene: TRBD2
CDR3aa: CASSRAGTSVYEQYF

j_gene: TRBJ2-7
v_gene: TRBV6-1
d_gene: NA
CDR3aa: CASSLAFPTALYEQYF

j_gene: TRBJ2-5
v_gene: TRBV9
d_gene: TRBD1
CDR3aa: CASSTWDSGETQYF

j_gene: TRBJ1-2
v_gene: TRBV7-9
d_gene: NA
CDR3aa: CASSFYDRSIAGYTF

j_gene: TRBJ2-7
v_gene: TRBV5-1
d_gene: TRBD2
CDR3aa: CASRRLAGAYEQYF

j_gene: TRBJ2-2
v_gene: TRBV18
d_gene: NA
CDR3aa: CASSPPGTAPTGELFF

j_gene: TRBJ2-3
v_gene: TRBV29-1
d_gene: TRBD1
CDR3aa: CSVGDRGRLSSTDTQYF

j_gene: TRBJ2-5
v_gene: TRBV12-3/TRBV12-4
d_gene: NA
CDR3aa: CASSLGARRATQYF

j_gene: TRBJ1-1
v_gene: TRBV7-2
d_gene: NA
CDR3aa: CASSLRQADTEAFF

j_gene: TRBJ1-6
v_gene: TRBV5-1
d_gene: TRBD1
CDR3aa: CASSFGTGRESPLHF

j_gene: TRBJ2-5
v_gene: TRBV7-7
d_gene: TRBD1
CDR3aa: CASSRTGTGQETQYF

j_gene: TRBJ2-7
v_gene: TRBV29-1
d_gene: NA
CDR3aa: CSALQGPGEQYF

j_gene: TRBJ2-2
v_gene: TRBV12-3/TRBV12-4
d_gene: TRBD1
CDR3aa: CASSPDRVTLVTGELFF

j_gene: TRBJ2-6
v_gene: TRBV7-9
d_gene: NA
CDR3aa: CASSPRTAYTGANVLTF

j_gene: TRBJ1-1
v_gene: TRBV5-4
d_gene: NA
CDR3aa: CASMWGVRDTEAFF

j_gene: TRBJ2-3
v_gene: TRBV20-1
d_gene: NA
CDR3aa: CSARWVRGAGTDTQYF